Presented here are 18 T cell receptor beta chains from one specimen sequenced in a study of blood T cell repertoires in COVID-19. Clones were sequenced by immunoSEQ multiplex PCR, and TCRdb holds only the in-frame ones, with some missing. The data hold 250,000 to 300,000 clones, with 90% observed a single time. Sample: peripheral blood. These receptors were collected from a woman in her sixties or seventies with COVID-19, enrolled during active disease.

This sequence joins TRBV10-3 and TRBJ2-7; the match to TRBD2 covers 13 bases. Germline assignment: CDR1 ENHRY and CDR2 SYGVKD. CDR3 length: 16 amino acids. With V trimmed by 6 bases and J by 2 bases, 7 bases remained unmatched. CDR3 in DNA: TGTGCCATCAGCCGGACTAGCGGGGGCCTAACCTACGAGCAGTACTTC. Translated, it gives CAISRTSGGLTYEQYF.

This rearrangement joins TRBV6-2 or TRBV6-3 to TRBJ1-6; D is uncertain. The CDR3 is made up of 16 amino acids. V lost 0 bases and J 6 bases, leaving 12 bases between the germline ends. Germline CDR1 reads MNHEY; CDR2 reads SVGEGT. The CDR3 DNA reads as TGTGCCAGCAGTTACTCGATCTGGCGCGGTAATTCACCCCTCCACTTT. Translated: CASSYSIWRGNSPLHF.

The chain couples TRBV25-1 to TRBJ2-1, with 10 bases lining up with TRBD1. The V gene end was trimmed by 7 bases and the J gene end by 7 bases; junction bases not matched to a gene: 4. CDR1 is MGHDK and CDR2 is SYGVNS in the germline V gene. This CDR3 has 13 amino acids. DNA of the CDR3: TGTGCCAGCAAGACAGGGGGCTCTAATGAGCAGTTCTTC. Residues: CASKTGGSNEQFF.

In its sample, this clone was seen once. This specimen includes other DNA sequences encoding the same CDR3. This chain joins TRBV5-1 and TRBJ1-5; weak D call: TRBD1 (6 bases). This CDR3 comprises 14 residues. V lost 4 bases and J lost 2, with 10 bases in between. Germline lookup yields CDR1 SGHRS and CDR2 YFSETQ. The CDR3: CASSPRGGNQPQHF. Here the CDR3 DNA reads TGCGCCAGCAGCCCCAGGGGTGGCAATCAGCCCCAGCATTTT.

The CDR3 nucleotides read TGTGCCAGCAGCCAAGAGAGGGGACAGGGGTCCTATGGCTACACCTTC. This translates into CASSQERGQGSYGYTF. V usage is TRBV4-2 and J usage is TRBJ1-2; TRBD1 agrees at 10 bases. The CDR3 is 16 amino acids. The trim removed 0 bases at V and 4 bases at J, leaving 5 bases unmatched. Germline loops: CDR1 LGHNA, CDR2 YNFKEQ.

This chain joins TRBV19 and TRBJ1-2; 9 bases fit TRBD1. Germline V gene data show CDR1 as LNHDA and CDR2 as SQIVND (reference sequence). J gave up 2 bases and V 8 bases, and 6 bases lay outside the gene matches. The CDR3 consists of 14 residues. The DNA for the CDR3 is TGTGCCAGTGGGGCCGGGACAGGGAACTATGGCTACACCTTC. Protein: CASGAGTGNYGYTF.

The chain recombines TRBV25-1 with TRBJ2-6, with 8 bases that match TRBD1. The CDR3 is made up of 18 amino acids. J gave up 0 bases and V 4 bases, and 8 bases lay outside the gene matches. Germline CDR1 and CDR2: MGHDK and SYGVNS. The CDR3 DNA sequence: TGTGCCAGCAGTGCCGAGACAGGACAGGGCTCTGGGGCCAACGTCCTGACTTTC. Protein: CASSAETGQGSGANVLTF. Full variable domain (remainder filled in from reference TRBV25-1 and TRBJ2-6): EADIYQTPRYLVIGTGKKITLECSQTMGHDKMYWYQQDPGMELHLIHYSYGVNSTEKGDLSSESTVSRIRTEHFPLTLESARPSHTSQYLCASSAETGQGSGANVLTFGAGSRLTVL.

CDR3 sequence reads: CASSNRVTDNEQFF. The CDR3 DNA is TGTGCCAGCAGTAACAGGGTGACGGACAATGAGCAGTTCTTC. V and J are TRBV11-2 and TRBJ2-1, with D possibly TRBD1 on 6 matching bases. The CDR3 sequence is 14 residues long. V was trimmed by 6 bases and J by 5 bases, leaving 14 bases between them. Germline V gene data show CDR1 as SGHAT and CDR2 as FQNNGV.

For this clone: One end of the junction does not line up with germline, which may come from a read error. V gene TRBV7-7 combines with J gene TRBJ2-5; 9 bases fit TRBD1. The germline CDR1 and CDR2 sequences are SSHAT and FNYEAQ (reference sequence). The CDR3 has 15 amino acids. The CDR3 sequence is CASSPGTGYQETQYF. CDR3 coding DNA: TGTGCTAGCAGCCCGGGGACAGGGTACCAAGAGACCCAGTACTTC.

Regarding this clone: This specimen includes other DNA sequences encoding the same CDR3. This sequence joins TRBV18 and TRBJ1-5; 7 positions agree with TRBD1. J was trimmed by 1 base and V by 1 base; bases with no gene match: 1. CDR1 is KGHSH, CDR2 LQKENI, per germline. The CDR3 contains 15 residues. The CDR3 coding sequence is TGTGCCAGCTCACCACAGGGGGCGAGCAATCAGCCCCAGCATTTT. Its translation is CASSPQGASNQPQHF.

The chain has TRBV19 and TRBJ1-5, with 8 bases aligning to TRBD1. CDR3 length equals 14 residues. The junction had 4 bases not matched to a gene; V was cut back by 8 bases and J by 1 base. Germline lookup yields CDR1 LNHDA and CDR2 SQIVND (reference sequence). The CDR3 nucleotides read TGTGCCAGTGAAACAGGGGGAAGCAATCAGCCCCAGCATTTT. Translating it yields CASETGGSNQPQHF.

Of note for this clone: One end of the junction varies from germline; a read error may be responsible. The rearrangement uses TRBV5-1 and TRBJ1-4; 9 bases map to TRBD1. This CDR3 region has 14 residues. Per germline, CDR1 SGHRS and CDR2 YFSETQ. The DNA for the CDR3 is TGCGCTAGCAGGGTGGGGACAGGGAATGAAAAACTGTTTTTT. This sequence encodes CASRVGTGNEKLFF.

The V and J genes are TRBV4-2 and TRBJ1-2, with 8 bases identical to TRBD1. CDR1 and CDR2 from the germline V gene are LGHNA and YNFKEQ. Trimming removed 2 bases from V and 5 bases from J; junction bases left unmatched: 10. The CDR3 sequence is 16 residues long. The CDR3 here is CASSQSGQVNIYGYTF. In DNA form, the CDR3 reads TGTGCCAGCAGCCAATCGGGACAGGTCAATATTTATGGCTACACCTTC.

V usage is TRBV28 and J usage is TRBJ1-2, with 8 bases lining up with TRBD1. Germline assignment: CDR1 MDHEN and CDR2 SYDVKM. This CDR3 contains 16 residues. After removal of 4 bases from V and 4 bases from J, the junction contained 11 bases not matched to a gene. CDR3 sequence (DNA): TGTGCCAGCAGTTCGCAGGGGGCGGAATCCTCCTATGGCTACACCTTC. This translates into CASSSQGAESSYGYTF.

The chain joins TRBV7-3 to TRBJ1-1; D is perhaps TRBD1 (6 bases). From germline, CDR1 is SGHTA and CDR2 FQGTGA. This CDR3 has 15 amino acids. The V gene lost 0 bases and the J gene lost 0 bases, with 8 bases spanning the gap. Written as DNA, the CDR3 is TGTGCCAGCAGCTTAACTGGGGGCCTGAACACTGAAGCTTTCTTT. Translation: CASSLTGGLNTEAFF.

This sequence joins TRBV2 and TRBJ2-7; a weak D match, TRBD1 (6 bases). This CDR3 contains 14 residues. Germline-derived CDR1 and CDR2 are SNHLY and FYNNEI. V was trimmed by 4 bases and J by 9 bases, leaving 19 bases between them. For the CDR3, the DNA is TGTGCCAGCAGTGCGGGGAAACAGGGTCGAGGGCAGTACTTC. It yields the protein CASSAGKQGRGQYF.

The genes are TRBV9 and TRBJ1-4; D not certain. Germline CDR1 is SGDLS and CDR2 is YYNGEE. V was trimmed by 4 bases and J by 6 bases, leaving 16 bases between them. This CDR3 is built from 15 residues. The CDR3 sequence is CASSPGGSGDEKLFF. The CDR3 DNA reads as TGTGCCAGCAGCCCCGGAGGGAGCGGGGATGAAAAACTGTTTTTT.

The V gene is TRBV6-2 or TRBV6-3, the J gene TRBJ2-7; D is undetermined. V was shortened by 0 bases and J by 9 bases, with 9 bases between the two germline ends. In germline, CDR1 is MNHEY, CDR2 SVGEGT. The CDR3 runs to 12 residues. The CDR3 sequence: CASSYSIAAQYF. CDR3 in DNA: TGTGCCAGCAGTTACTCTATTGCGGCGCAGTACTTC.